The next 10 T cell receptor beta chains were all read from a single sample in a study of OX40 agonist ivuxolimab in advanced cancers. The repertoire was sequenced with immunoSEQ multiplex PCR; TCRdb's copy has only in-frame clones and lacks some. The sample contains tens of thousands of clones, about 83% of which appear only once. Material: CD4+ or CD8+ T cells sorted from blood, obtained in a trial of the OX40 agonist ivuxolimab. These receptors came from an adult with an advanced solid tumor such as melanoma, head and neck, liver or kidney cancer.

This chain connects TRBV5-6 to TRBJ1-6; 9 positions agree with TRBD1. CDR1 is SGHDT, CDR2 YYEEEE, per germline. Trimming cost V 3 bases and J 8 bases; bases outside gene matches: 6. CDR3 length equals 15 residues. This chain's CDR3 is CASSWNRGQDSPLHF. The CDR3 DNA reads TGTGCCAGCAGCTGGAACAGGGGGCAAGATTCACCCCTCCACTTT. Drawing the rest from reference TRBV5-6 and TRBJ1-6, the complete variable domain is DAGVTQSPTHLIKTRGQQVTLRCSPKSGHDTVSWYQQALGQGPQFIFQYYEEEERQRGNFPDRFSGHQFPNYSSELNVNALLLGDSALYLCASSWNRGQDSPLHFGNGTRLTVT.

The CDR3 region is CASSPQPGFGNTIYF. The CDR3 DNA sequence: TGTGCCAGCAGCCCCCAACCAGGGTTCGGAAACACCATATATTTT. The chain employs TRBV27 and TRBJ1-3, with TRBD1 as a possible D gene (5 bases). The germline V gene encodes CDR1 MNHEY and CDR2 SMNVEV (reference sequence). V lost 6 bases and J lost 4, with 16 bases in between. The CDR3 is 15 amino acids.

This chain connects TRBV9 to TRBJ1-2, with unresolved D. This CDR3 spans 15 amino acids. Trimming removed 3 bases from V and 2 bases from J, with 14 bases in between. CDR1 is SGDLS, CDR2 YYNGEE, per germline. The chain's CDR3 is CASSALLGGNYGYTF. The CDR3 DNA is TGTGCCAGCAGCGCCTTGCTTGGAGGGAACTATGGCTACACCTTC.

The V gene is TRBV4-3, the J gene TRBJ2-3; 10 positions agree with TRBD2. Germline assignment: CDR1 LGHNA and CDR2 YSLEER. This CDR3 spans 15 amino acids. Unmatched junction bases numbered 10, after V lost 0 bases and J lost 13 bases. This CDR3 reads CASSQELLAGVEEYF. DNA of the CDR3: TGCGCCAGCAGCCAAGAATTGCTAGCGGGGGTAGAGGAGTATTTT.

The CDR3 spells CASSVTSGGALYNEQFF. The CDR3 nucleotides read TGTGCCAGCAGTGTTACAAGCGGGGGGGCCCTCTACAATGAGCAGTTCTTC. The genes are TRBV6-1 and TRBJ2-1, with 10 bases lining up with TRBD2. The germline CDR1 and CDR2 sequences are MNHNS and SASEGT. CDR3 length: 17 residues. Losses at the gene ends were 4 bases for V and 3 bases for J; bases not matched to a gene: 9.

The chain employs TRBV7-9 and TRBJ1-1, with 7 bases fitting TRBD1. CDR1 is SEHNR and CDR2 is FQNEAQ in the germline V gene (reference sequence). The ends lost 2 bases at V and 6 bases at J; junction bases unmatched: 3. The CDR3 spans 13 residues. CDR3 in amino acids: CASSLSGTAEAFF. Written as DNA, the CDR3 is TGTGCCAGCAGCTTATCGGGGACAGCTGAAGCTTTCTTT.

This clone was detected a few times. The gene calls are TRBV7-9 and TRBJ2-1; perhaps TRBD2 as D (6 bases). With 5 bases removed from V and 4 bases from J, the gap between germline ends came to 12 bases. This CDR3 has 14 residues. The germline V gene has CDR1 SEHNR and CDR2 FQNEAQ (reference sequence). The CDR3 spells CASSAASEYNEQFF. The CDR3 bases are TGTGCCAGCAGCGCAGCTAGCGAGTACAATGAGCAGTTCTTC.

The chain joins TRBV4-1 to TRBJ2-7; 8 bases are shared with TRBD2. The CDR3 totals 18 residues. V lost 1 base, J lost 1 base, and 12 bases stayed unmatched. Germline V gene sequence: CDR1 MGHRA, CDR2 YSYEKL. The CDR3 DNA reads as TGCGCCAGCAGCCAAGGTCCCCTCCAGCGGGAGTCGTCCTACGAGCAGTACTTC. Translating it yields CASSQGPLQRESSYEQYF.

The J gene is TRBJ2-6, the V gene TRBV27; D gene ambiguous. Per the germline V gene, CDR1 is MNHEY and CDR2 is SMNVEV (reference sequence). The CDR3 spans 16 residues. V lost 2 bases to trimming and J lost 1 base, with 9 bases between them. Here the CDR3 DNA reads TGTGCCAGCAGTTTAATAGGAACTTCTGGGGCCAACGTCCTGACTTTC. It yields the protein CASSLIGTSGANVLTF.

This clone showed up just once. This rearrangement joins TRBV28 to TRBJ1-2, with TRBD1 matching 7 bases. This CDR3 is 15 amino acids long. Germline trimming cut 6 bases from V and 0 bases from J; bases unmatched to any gene: 7. CDR1 is MDHEN and CDR2 is SYDVKM in the germline V gene. The CDR3 region has the DNA TGTGCCAGCAGAAGCCCCGGGACAGCTAACTATGGCTACACCTTC. Encoded protein: CASRSPGTANYGYTF.